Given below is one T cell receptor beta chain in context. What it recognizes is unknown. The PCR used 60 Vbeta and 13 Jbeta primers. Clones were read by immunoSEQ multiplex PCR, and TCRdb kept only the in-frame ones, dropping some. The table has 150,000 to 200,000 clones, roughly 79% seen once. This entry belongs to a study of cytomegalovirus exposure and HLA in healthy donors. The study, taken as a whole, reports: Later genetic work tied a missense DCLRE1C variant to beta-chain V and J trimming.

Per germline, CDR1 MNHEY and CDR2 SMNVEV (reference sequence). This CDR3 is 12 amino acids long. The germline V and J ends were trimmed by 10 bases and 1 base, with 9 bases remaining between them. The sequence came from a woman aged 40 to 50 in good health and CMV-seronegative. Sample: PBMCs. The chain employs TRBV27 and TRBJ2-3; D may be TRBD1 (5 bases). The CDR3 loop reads CAIGRGTDTQYF. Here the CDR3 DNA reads TGTGCCATCGGCAGGGGCACAGATACGCAGTATTTT.